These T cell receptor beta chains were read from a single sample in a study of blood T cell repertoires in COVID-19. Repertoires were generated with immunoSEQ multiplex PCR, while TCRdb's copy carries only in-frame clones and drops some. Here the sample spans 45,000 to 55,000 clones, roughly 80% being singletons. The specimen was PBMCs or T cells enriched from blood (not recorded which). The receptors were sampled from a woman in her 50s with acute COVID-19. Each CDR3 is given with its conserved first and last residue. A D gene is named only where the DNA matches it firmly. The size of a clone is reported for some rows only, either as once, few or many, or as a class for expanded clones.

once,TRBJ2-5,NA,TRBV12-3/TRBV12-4,CASSPGDGTQYF,TGTGCCAGCAGTCCCGGGGATGGGACCCAGTACTTC
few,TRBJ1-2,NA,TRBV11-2,CASSPSPGDGYTF,TGTGCCAGCAGCCCGTCTCCAGGGGATGGCTACACCTTC
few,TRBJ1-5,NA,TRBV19,CASSIRVTDQPQHF,TGTGCCAGTAGTATTCGGGTGACGGATCAGCCCCAGCATTTT
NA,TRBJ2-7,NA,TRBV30,CAWTSRGYEQYF,TGTGCCTGGACGAGCAGGGGCTACGAGCAGTACTTC
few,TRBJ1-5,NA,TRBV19,CASSMSGVGSQPQHF,TGTGCCAGTAGTATGTCAGGGGTAGGCTCTCAGCCCCAGCATTTT
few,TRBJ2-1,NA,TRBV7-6,CASSLSGNEQFF,TGTGCCAGCAGCTTATCGGGAAATGAGCAGTTCTTC
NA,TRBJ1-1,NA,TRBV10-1,CASSDYMNTEAFF,TGCGCCAGCAGTGATTACATGAACACTGAAGCTTTCTTT
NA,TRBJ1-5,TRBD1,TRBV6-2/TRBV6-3,CASSIKQGMSNQPQHF,TGTGCCAGCAGTATAAAACAGGGGATGAGCAATCAGCCCCAGCATTTT
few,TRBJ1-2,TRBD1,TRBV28,CASSFRTGHRGPGYGYTF,TGTGCCAGCAGTTTTCGGACGGGTCACAGGGGGCCGGGCTATGGCTACACCTTC
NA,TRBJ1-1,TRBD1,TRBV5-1,CASSSDRGRAEAFF,TGCGCCAGCAGCTCTGACAGGGGTAGAGCTGAAGCTTTCTTT
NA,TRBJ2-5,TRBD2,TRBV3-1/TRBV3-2,CASSQSGTSGGPGQETQYF,TGTGCCAGCAGCCAATCCGGGACTAGCGGGGGACCTGGCCAAGAGACCCAGTACTTC
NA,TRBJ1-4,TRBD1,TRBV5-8,CASSGRTGGLTNEKLFF,TGTGCCAGCAGCGGAAGGACAGGGGGATTAACTAATGAAAAACTGTTTTTT
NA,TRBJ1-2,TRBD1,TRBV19,CASRPPGQAAYSYTF,TGTGCCAGTAGACCTCCGGGACAGGCTGCCTATAGCTACACCTTC
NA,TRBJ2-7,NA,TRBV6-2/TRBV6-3,CASSYLPPNLGAGEQYF,TGTGCCAGCAGTTACCTGCCGCCCAATCTCGGTGCGGGCGAGCAGTACTTC